Listed below are T cell receptor beta chains from one sample, sequenced in a study of post-analysis software for immune sequencing data. One entry per CDR3 protein results from TCRdb running MiXCR on the PCR reads. This sample carries roughly 870,000 distinct CDR3 sequences, about 57% of them seen once, and the ten largest clones take about 4.5%. Sequenced sample: blood. The receptors here all came from a girl aged 10-17 years with multiple sclerosis. Each CDR3 is given with its conserved first and last residue. The order of the fields is J gene, D gene, clone size, V gene, CDR3 DNA, CDR3 protein. D genes are given only for firm matches. A row's size may be missing; if present it is once, few, many or a size class.

j_call: TRBJ1-5; d_call: -; clone_size: -; v_call: TRBV4-1; cdr3_nt: TGCGCCAGCAGCCAAGTTGGACGAATTAATCAGCCCCAGCATTTT; cdr3_aa: CASSQVGRINQPQHF
j_call: TRBJ2-7; d_call: TRBD2; clone_size: few; v_call: TRBV20-1; cdr3_nt: TGCAGTGCCCCGGGACTAGCGACCCACGAGCAGTACTTC; cdr3_aa: CSAPGLATHEQYF
j_call: TRBJ2-1; d_call: TRBD2; clone_size: -; v_call: TRBV20-1; cdr3_nt: TGCAGTGCTAGATCTTTCTCGGGGGGACTAGCGGTATTGGATGAGCAGTTCTTC; cdr3_aa: CSARSFSGGLAVLDEQFF
j_call: TRBJ2-5; d_call: TRBD2; clone_size: -; v_call: TRBV7-8; cdr3_nt: TGTGCCAGCACCCCGGCCGGGACTAGCTTGGGGGCCCAGTACTTC; cdr3_aa: CASTPAGTSLGAQYF
j_call: TRBJ2-7; d_call: -; clone_size: few; v_call: TRBV20-1; cdr3_nt: TGCAGTGCTAGTGAGATGGCCGTCGGACTATTAGACGAGCAGTACTTC; cdr3_aa: CSASEMAVGLLDEQYF
j_call: TRBJ2-1; d_call: -; clone_size: few; v_call: TRBV5-1; cdr3_nt: TGCGCCAGCAGCTTGGATGGGAACCCATCCTACAATGAGCAGTTCTTC; cdr3_aa: CASSLDGNPSYNEQFF
j_call: TRBJ1-6; d_call: -; clone_size: -; v_call: TRBV2; cdr3_nt: TGTGCCAGCAGTGCAAAACAGGGCGAGGGTTCACCCCTCCACTTT; cdr3_aa: CASSAKQGEGSPLHF
j_call: TRBJ2-4; d_call: -; clone_size: few; v_call: TRBV7-8; cdr3_nt: TGTGCCAGCAGCCCCACCGCGGGGCGAAACATTCAGTACTTC; cdr3_aa: CASSPTAGRNIQYF
j_call: TRBJ2-3; d_call: TRBD2; clone_size: -; v_call: TRBV7-2; cdr3_nt: TGTGCCAGCAGCCAAAGCGGGGACACAGATACGCAGTATTTT; cdr3_aa: CASSQSGDTDTQYF
j_call: TRBJ2-7; d_call: TRBD2; clone_size: -; v_call: TRBV18; cdr3_nt: TGTGCCAGCTCACACACTAGCGGGAGTAATTACGAGCAGTACTTC; cdr3_aa: CASSHTSGSNYEQYF
j_call: TRBJ2-3; d_call: TRBD2; clone_size: -; v_call: TRBV29-1; cdr3_nt: TGCAGCGTGTTAGCGGGGCCTAGCACAGATACGCAGTATTTT; cdr3_aa: CSVLAGPSTDTQYF
j_call: TRBJ2-3; d_call: -; clone_size: once; v_call: TRBV10-3; cdr3_nt: TGTGCCATCAGGGGCGGGGACACAGATACGCAGTATTTT; cdr3_aa: CAIRGGDTDTQYF
j_call: TRBJ1-2; d_call: -; clone_size: -; v_call: TRBV6-1; cdr3_nt: TGTGCCAGCACCTCTCTGGGGGGCAACTATGGCTACACCTTC; cdr3_aa: CASTSLGGNYGYTF
j_call: TRBJ2-3; d_call: TRBD2; clone_size: -; v_call: TRBV29-1; cdr3_nt: TGCAGCGTGACTAGCAGCACAGATACGCAGTATTTT; cdr3_aa: CSVTSSTDTQYF
j_call: TRBJ2-6; d_call: -; clone_size: -; v_call: TRBV25-1; cdr3_nt: TGTGCCAGCAGTGAATATCGGCAGAGCTCTGGGGCCGACGTCCTGACTTTC; cdr3_aa: CASSEYRQSSGADVLTF
j_call: TRBJ2-3; d_call: -; clone_size: few; v_call: TRBV12-3/TRBV12-4; cdr3_nt: TGTGCCAGCAGTATGGGGGGGCGAGATACGCAGTATTTT; cdr3_aa: CASSMGGRDTQYF
j_call: TRBJ1-2; d_call: -; clone_size: -; v_call: TRBV29-1; cdr3_nt: TGCAGCGCCGGGGACGAAGCCGGACGGGGCTACACCTTC; cdr3_aa: CSAGDEAGRGYTF
j_call: TRBJ2-5; d_call: -; clone_size: -; v_call: TRBV12-3/TRBV12-4; cdr3_nt: TGTGCCAGCAGTTTTATCCTGCCCGGACCCCAAGAGACCCAGTACTTC; cdr3_aa: CASSFILPGPQETQYF
j_call: TRBJ2-5; d_call: TRBD2; clone_size: -; v_call: TRBV7-9; cdr3_nt: TGTGCCAGCAGCTTTGCTAGCGGGGGGCTCGAGACCCAGTACTTC; cdr3_aa: CASSFASGGLETQYF
j_call: TRBJ2-1; d_call: TRBD2; clone_size: few; v_call: TRBV29-1; cdr3_nt: TGCAGCGCCAAAGCCGGGGGGGCCTCCTACAATGAGCAGTTCTTC; cdr3_aa: CSAKAGGASYNEQFF
j_call: TRBJ2-5; d_call: -; clone_size: -; v_call: TRBV6-8; cdr3_nt: TGTGCCAGCAACGAGTCCGGGGAGACCCAGTACTTC; cdr3_aa: CASNESGETQYF
j_call: TRBJ2-3; d_call: -; clone_size: -; v_call: TRBV3-1; cdr3_nt: TGTGCCAGCAGTCCAATATCAGGCGGTACGCAGTATTTT; cdr3_aa: CASSPISGGTQYF
j_call: TRBJ1-1; d_call: -; clone_size: -; v_call: TRBV9; cdr3_nt: TGTGCCAGCAGCGGCGGGGGTCCGGGGACGAACACTGAAGCTTTCTTT; cdr3_aa: CASSGGGPGTNTEAFF
j_call: TRBJ2-1; d_call: -; clone_size: -; v_call: TRBV7-2; cdr3_nt: TGTGTCAGCAGCCCGCGCCGTTATGAGCAGTTCTTC; cdr3_aa: CVSSPRRYEQFF
j_call: TRBJ2-7; d_call: -; clone_size: -; v_call: TRBV29-1; cdr3_nt: TGCAGCGCCAGTTGGGGCTCGCGGGAAGGCGAGCAGTACTTC; cdr3_aa: CSASWGSREGEQYF
j_call: TRBJ1-5; d_call: -; clone_size: many; v_call: TRBV20-1; cdr3_nt: TGCAGTGCTAGAGACAGCAATCAGCCCCAGCATTTT; cdr3_aa: CSARDSNQPQHF